This TCR beta chain emerged from a study of T-cell reconstitution after alpha-beta-depleted transplantation in children. Unique molecular identifiers were used in preparing the TCRbeta library. From the PCR reads, TCRdb called clonotypes with MiXCR, one entry per CDR3 protein. The table shows roughly 670,000 distinct CDR3 sequences, with less than 15% occurring only once. This clonotype appeared a few times. What it recognizes is unknown. The CDR3 runs to 21 residues. Germline V CDR1 and CDR2: DFQATT, SNEGSKA (reference sequence). V was trimmed by 2 bases and J by 9 bases, leaving 38 bases between them. Points from the study as a whole: When one year had passed after transplant, most T-cell counts and diversity came from newly produced T cells. The study reportedly traced alpha-beta T cells about two months after transplant to several hundred expanded graft clones.

This TCR derives from a girl aged 2 to 9 with congenital amegakaryocytic thrombocytopenia, due to receive a stem cell transplant. The sample in question was PBMCs, obtained before TCRalphabeta/CD19-depleted stem cell transplant. The genes are TRBV20-1 and TRBJ1-5, with D unresolved. The CDR3 sequence: CSARTYWRRTHRIATLRPQHF. CDR3 in DNA: TGCAGTGCTAGAACGTATTGGCGGAGGACCCACCGTATAGCAACCTTGCGGCCCCAGCATTTT.